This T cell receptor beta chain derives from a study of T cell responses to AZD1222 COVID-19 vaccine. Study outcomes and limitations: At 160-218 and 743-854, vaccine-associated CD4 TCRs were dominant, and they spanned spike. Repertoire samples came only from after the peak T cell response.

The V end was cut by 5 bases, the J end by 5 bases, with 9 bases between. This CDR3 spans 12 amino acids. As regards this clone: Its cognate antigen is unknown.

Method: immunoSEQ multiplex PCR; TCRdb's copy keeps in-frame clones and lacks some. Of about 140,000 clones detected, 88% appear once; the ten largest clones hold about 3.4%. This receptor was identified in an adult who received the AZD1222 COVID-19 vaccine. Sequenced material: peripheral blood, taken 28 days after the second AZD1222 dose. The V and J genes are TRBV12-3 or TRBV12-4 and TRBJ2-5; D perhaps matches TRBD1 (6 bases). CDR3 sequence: CASSGQSETQYF. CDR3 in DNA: TGTGCCAGCAGTGGACAGAGCGAGACCCAGTACTTC.